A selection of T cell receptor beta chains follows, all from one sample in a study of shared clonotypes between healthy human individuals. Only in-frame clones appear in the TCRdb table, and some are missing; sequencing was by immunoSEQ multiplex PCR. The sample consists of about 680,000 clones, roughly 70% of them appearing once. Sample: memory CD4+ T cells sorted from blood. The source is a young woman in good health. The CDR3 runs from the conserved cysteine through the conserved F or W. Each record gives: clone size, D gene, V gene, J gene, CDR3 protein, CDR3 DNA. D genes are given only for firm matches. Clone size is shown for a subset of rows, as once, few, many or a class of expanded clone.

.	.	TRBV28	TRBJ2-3	CASSYRDTQYF	TGTGCCAGCAGTTACAGGGATACGCAGTATTTT
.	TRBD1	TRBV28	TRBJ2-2	CASSLWTGRELFF	TGTGCCAGCAGTTTGTGGACAGGGAGGGAGCTGTTTTTT
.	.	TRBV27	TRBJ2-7	CASSLRESLSYEQYF	TGTGCCAGCAGTTTACGAGAATCTCTCTCCTACGAGCAGTACTTC
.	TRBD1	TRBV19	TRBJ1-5	CASSIDPRTPQGALNQPQHF	TGTGCCAGTAGTATAGATCCACGTACCCCACAGGGGGCTCTCAATCAGCCCCAGCATTTT
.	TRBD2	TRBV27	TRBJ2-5	CASSLNMLAVQETQYF	TGTGCCAGCAGTCTAAACATGCTAGCGGTTCAAGAGACCCAGTACTTC
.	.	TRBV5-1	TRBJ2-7	CASSPLVSYEQYF	TGCGCCAGCAGCCCACTGGTCAGCTACGAGCAGTACTTC
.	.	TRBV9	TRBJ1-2	CASSVGGSLTNYGYTF	TGTGCCAGCAGCGTAGGGGGCTCTTTAACTAACTATGGCTACACCTTC
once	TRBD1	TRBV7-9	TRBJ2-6	CASSLQGATGANVLTF	TGTGCCAGCAGCTTACAGGGGGCCACTGGGGCCAACGTCCTGACTTTC
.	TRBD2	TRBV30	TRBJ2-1	CAWSSTSGGKQFF	TGTGCCTGGAGCTCGACTAGCGGGGGGAAGCAGTTCTTC
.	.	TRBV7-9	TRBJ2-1	CASSLAGKGDEQFF	TGTGCCAGCAGCTTAGCGGGAAAAGGTGATGAGCAGTTCTTC
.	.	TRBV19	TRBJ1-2	CASTSRHSNPNYGYTF	TGTGCCAGTACGTCTCGACATTCGAACCCTAACTATGGCTACACCTTC
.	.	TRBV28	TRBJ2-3	CASSSPASVDTQYF	TGTGCCAGCAGTTCCCCCGCAAGCGTAGATACGCAGTATTTT